Included here is one T cell receptor beta chain sequence, with context. The sample is drawn from a study of shared T cell receptors in the human thymus. Produced via immunoSEQ multiplex PCR; TCRdb's table is partial and in-frame only. The profile shows hundreds of thousands of clones, roughly 86% of them singletons. This same sample was also taken into another study, of human thymus T cells.

This clonotype originated in a boy under two years old with a congenital heart defect. The specimen was thymocytes.

CDR3 sequence: CASSLASKGVRGYTF. The CDR3 DNA sequence: TGTGCCAGCAGCTTAGCTTCAAAGGGAGTTCGTGGCTACACCTTC. The rearrangement joins TRBV7-9 to TRBJ1-2; no clear D. CDR1 and CDR2 from the germline V gene are SEHNR and FQNEAQ (reference sequence). Trimming shortened V by 0 bases and J by 7 bases, and 15 bases separated the two germline ends. The CDR3 length is 15 residues.